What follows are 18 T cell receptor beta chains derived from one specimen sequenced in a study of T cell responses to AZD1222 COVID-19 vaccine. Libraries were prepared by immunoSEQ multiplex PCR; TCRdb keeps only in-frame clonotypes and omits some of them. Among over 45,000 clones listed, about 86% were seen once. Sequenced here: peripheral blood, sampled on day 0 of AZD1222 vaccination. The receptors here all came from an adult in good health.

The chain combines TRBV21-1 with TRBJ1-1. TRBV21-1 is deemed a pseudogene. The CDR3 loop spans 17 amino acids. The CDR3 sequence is CASSLEGVSRGRTEAFF. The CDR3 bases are TGTGCCAGCAGCCTGGAAGGGGTCTCCCGGGGTAGGACTGAAGCTTTCTTT.

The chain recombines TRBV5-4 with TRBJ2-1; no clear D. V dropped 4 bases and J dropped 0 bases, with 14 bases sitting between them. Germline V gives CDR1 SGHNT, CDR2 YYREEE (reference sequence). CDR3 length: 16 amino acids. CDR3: CASSGYGLSSYNEQFF. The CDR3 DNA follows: TGTGCCAGCAGCGGGTATGGGCTTAGCTCCTACAATGAGCAGTTCTTC.

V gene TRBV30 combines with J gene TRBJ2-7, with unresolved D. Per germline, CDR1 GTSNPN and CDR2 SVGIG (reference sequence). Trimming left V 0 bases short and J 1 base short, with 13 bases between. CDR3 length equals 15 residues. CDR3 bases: TGTGCCTGGAGTGTACAATGGCGTACATCCTACGAGCAGTACTTC. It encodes CAWSVQWRTSYEQYF.

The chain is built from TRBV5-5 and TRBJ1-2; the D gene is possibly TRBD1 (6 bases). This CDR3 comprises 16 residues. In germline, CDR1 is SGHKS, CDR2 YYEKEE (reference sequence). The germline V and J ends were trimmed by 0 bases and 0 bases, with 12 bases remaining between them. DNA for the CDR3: TGTGCCAGCAGCTTGGGCAGGGGACCGACTAACTATGGCTACACCTTC. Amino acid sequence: CASSLGRGPTNYGYTF.

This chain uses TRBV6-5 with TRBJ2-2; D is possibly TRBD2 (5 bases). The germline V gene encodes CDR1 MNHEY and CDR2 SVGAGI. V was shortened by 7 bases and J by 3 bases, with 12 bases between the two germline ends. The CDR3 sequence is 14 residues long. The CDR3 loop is CASKTPEDTGELFF. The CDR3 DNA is TGTGCCAGCAAAACCCCGGAGGACACCGGGGAGCTGTTTTTT.

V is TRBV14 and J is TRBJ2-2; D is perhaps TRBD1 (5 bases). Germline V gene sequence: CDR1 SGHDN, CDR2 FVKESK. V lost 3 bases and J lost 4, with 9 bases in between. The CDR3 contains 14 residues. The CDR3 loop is CASSHQGATGELFF. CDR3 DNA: TGTGCCAGCAGCCACCAGGGTGCCACCGGGGAGCTGTTTTTT.

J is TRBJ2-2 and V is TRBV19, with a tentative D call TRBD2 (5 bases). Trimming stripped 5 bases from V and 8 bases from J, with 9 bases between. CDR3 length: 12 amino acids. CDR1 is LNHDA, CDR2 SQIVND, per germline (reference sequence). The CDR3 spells CASSVRAGELFF. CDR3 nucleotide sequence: TGTGCCAGTAGTGTGAGGGCTGGGGAGCTGTTTTTT.

The CDR3 DNA reads as TGTGCCAGCAGTTTATCAGGGAAAGCTTTCTTT. This encodes CASSLSGKAFF. The V and J genes are TRBV12-3 or TRBV12-4 and TRBJ1-1; possible D gene TRBD1, 5 bases. The CDR3 contains 11 residues. V was clipped by 2 bases and J by 9 bases, with 7 bases between them.

CDR3 DNA sequence: TGTGCCAGCAGCTCCCAGGGGGCGGATTCACCCCTCCACTTT. It specifies CASSSQGADSPLHF. The J gene is TRBJ1-6, the V gene TRBV5-4; 8 nucleotides match TRBD1. This CDR3 comprises 14 residues. Trimming removed 3 bases from V and 8 bases from J; junction bases left unmatched: 4. Looked up from germline, CDR1 is SGHNT and CDR2 is YYREEE (reference sequence).

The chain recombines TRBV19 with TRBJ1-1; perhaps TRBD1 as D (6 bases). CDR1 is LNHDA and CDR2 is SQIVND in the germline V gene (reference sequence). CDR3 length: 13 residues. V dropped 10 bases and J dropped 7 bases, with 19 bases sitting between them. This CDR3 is CATEVGRGGEAFF. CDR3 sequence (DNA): TGTGCCACCGAAGTCGGCAGGGGTGGTGAAGCTTTCTTT.

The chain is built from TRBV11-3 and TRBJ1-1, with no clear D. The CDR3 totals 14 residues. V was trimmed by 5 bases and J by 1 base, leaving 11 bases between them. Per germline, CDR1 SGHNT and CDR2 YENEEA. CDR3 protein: CASSPGLRNTEAFF. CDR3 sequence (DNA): TGTGCCAGCAGCCCAGGCTTAAGGAACACTGAAGCTTTCTTT. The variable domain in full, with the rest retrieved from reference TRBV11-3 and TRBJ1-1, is EAGVVQSPRYKIIEKKQPVAFWCNPISGHNTLYWYLQNLGQGPELLIRYENEEAVDDSQLPKDRFSAERLKGVDSTLKIQPAELGDSAVYLCASSPGLRNTEAFFGQGTRLTVV.

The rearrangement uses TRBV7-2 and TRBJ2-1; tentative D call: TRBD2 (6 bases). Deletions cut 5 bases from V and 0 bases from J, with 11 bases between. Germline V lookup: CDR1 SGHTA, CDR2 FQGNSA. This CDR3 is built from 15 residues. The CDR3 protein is CASSQRLGSYNEQFF. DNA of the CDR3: TGTGCCAGCAGCCAACGACTAGGCTCCTACAATGAGCAGTTCTTC. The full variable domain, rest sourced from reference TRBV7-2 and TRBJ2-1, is GAGVSQSPSNKVTEKGKDVELRCDPISGHTALYWYRQSLGQGLEFLIYFQGNSAPDKSGLPSDRFSAERTGGSVSTLTIQRTQQEDSAVYLCASSQRLGSYNEQFFGPGTRLTVL.

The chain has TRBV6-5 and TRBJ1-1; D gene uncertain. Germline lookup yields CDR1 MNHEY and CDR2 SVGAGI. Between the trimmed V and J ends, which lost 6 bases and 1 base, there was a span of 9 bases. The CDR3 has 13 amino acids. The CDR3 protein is CASSPHGNTEAFF. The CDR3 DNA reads TGTGCCAGCAGCCCCCATGGGAACACTGAAGCTTTCTTT.

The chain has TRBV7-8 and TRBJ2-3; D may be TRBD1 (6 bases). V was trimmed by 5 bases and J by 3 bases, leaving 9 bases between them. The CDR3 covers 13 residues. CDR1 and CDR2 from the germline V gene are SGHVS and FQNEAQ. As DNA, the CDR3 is TGTGCCAGCAGCCGGACAGTTACAGATACGCAGTATTTT. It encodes CASSRTVTDTQYF.

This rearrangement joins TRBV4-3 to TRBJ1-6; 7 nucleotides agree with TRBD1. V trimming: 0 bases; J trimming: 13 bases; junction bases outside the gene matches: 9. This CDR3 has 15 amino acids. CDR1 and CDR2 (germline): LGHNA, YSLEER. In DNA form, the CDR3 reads TGCGCCAGCAGCCAAGATCGGTTGACAGGGACGCCCCTCCACTTT. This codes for CASSQDRLTGTPLHF.

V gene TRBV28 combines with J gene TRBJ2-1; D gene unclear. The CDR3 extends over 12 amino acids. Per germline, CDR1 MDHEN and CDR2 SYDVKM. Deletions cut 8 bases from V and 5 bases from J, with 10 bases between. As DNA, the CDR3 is TGTGCCAGCCAATATGGGAACAATGAGCAGTTCTTC. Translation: CASQYGNNEQFF.

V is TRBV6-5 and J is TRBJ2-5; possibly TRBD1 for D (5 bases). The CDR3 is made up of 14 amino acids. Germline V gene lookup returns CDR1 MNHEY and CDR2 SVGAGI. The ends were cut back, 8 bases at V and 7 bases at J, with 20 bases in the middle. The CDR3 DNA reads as TGTGCCAGCGGCAGGGAACAGGTGGAAGGGACCCAGTACTTC. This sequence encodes CASGREQVEGTQYF.

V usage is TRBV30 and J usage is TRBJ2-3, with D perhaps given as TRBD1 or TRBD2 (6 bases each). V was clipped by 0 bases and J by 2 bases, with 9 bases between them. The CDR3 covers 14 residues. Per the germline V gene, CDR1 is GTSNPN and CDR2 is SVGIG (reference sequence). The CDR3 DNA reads TGTGCCTGGAGTGTAGGGGGGTCCACAGATACGCAGTATTTT. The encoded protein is CAWSVGGSTDTQYF.